This T cell receptor (beta chain) was sequenced for a study of T-cell reconstitution after alpha-beta-depleted transplantation in children. Unique molecular identifiers were incorporated into the prepared TCRbeta library. Each CDR3 protein gets one entry after TCRdb re-called the PCR reads with MiXCR. The table includes 450,000 to 600,000 distinct CDR3 sequences, roughly a tenth detected once. V dropped 1 base and J dropped 4; count of bases not matched to a gene: 2. Germline lookup yields CDR1 LGHNA and CDR2 YNFKEQ. This CDR3 has 15 amino acids. Study-wide results and caveats: From newly produced T cells came most of the T-cell counts and diversity one year after transplant. Approximately two months post-transplant, alpha-beta T cells reportedly originated from several hundred expanded graft clones.

A word on this clonotype: Its antigen is as yet unknown.

This material consisted of PBMCs, taken before TCRalphabeta/CD19-depleted stem cell transplant. The chain couples TRBV4-2 to TRBJ1-2; the match to TRBD1 covers 11 bases. The clonotype was recovered from a child aged 2 to 15 with inherited bone marrow failure, due to receive a stem cell transplant. The CDR3 region has the DNA TGTGCCAGCAGCCAAGGGACAGGGGGCCTCTATGGCTACACCTTC. Its protein is CASSQGTGGLYGYTF.